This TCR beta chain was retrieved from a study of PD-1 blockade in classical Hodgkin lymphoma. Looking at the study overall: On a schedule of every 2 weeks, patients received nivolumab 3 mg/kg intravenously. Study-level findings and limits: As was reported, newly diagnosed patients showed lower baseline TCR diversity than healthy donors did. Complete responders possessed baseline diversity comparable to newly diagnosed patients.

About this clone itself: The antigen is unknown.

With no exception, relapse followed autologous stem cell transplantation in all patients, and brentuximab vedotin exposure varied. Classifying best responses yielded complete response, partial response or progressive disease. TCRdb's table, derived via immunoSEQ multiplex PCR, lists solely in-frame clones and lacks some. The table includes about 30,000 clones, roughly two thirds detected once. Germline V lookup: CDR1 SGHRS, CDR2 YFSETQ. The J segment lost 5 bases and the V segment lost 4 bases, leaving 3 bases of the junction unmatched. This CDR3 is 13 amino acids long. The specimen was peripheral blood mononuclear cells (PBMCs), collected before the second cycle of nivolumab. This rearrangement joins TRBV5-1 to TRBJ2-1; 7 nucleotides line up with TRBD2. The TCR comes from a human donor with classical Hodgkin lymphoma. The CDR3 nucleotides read TGCGCCAGCAGCCCTAGCGGTAACAATGAGCAGTTCTTC. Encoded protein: CASSPSGNNEQFF. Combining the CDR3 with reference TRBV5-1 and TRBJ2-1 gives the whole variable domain KAGVTQTPRYLIKTRGQQVTLSCSPISGHRSVSWYQQTPGQGLQFLFEYFSETQRNKGNFPGRFSGRQFSNSRSEMNVSTLELGDSALYLCASSPSGNNEQFFGPGTRLTVL.